A selection of T cell receptor beta chains follows, all from one sample in a study of blood T cells in healthy people across ages. TCRdb reanalysed the 5' RACE reads using MiXCR and keeps one entry per CDR3 protein. The table lists 730,000 or so distinct CDR3 sequences, roughly 41% of them singletons. The sequenced sample was blood. These receptors were obtained from a woman in her sixties in good health. Both conserved end residues are part of each CDR3. A D gene is named only where the DNA matches it firmly. The listing skips clone size in some rows; elsewhere it reads once, few, many or a size class.

V gene	D gene	J gene	clone size	CDR3 protein	CDR3 DNA
TRBV9	TRBD2	TRBJ2-1	many	CASSARLAGLSYNEQFF	TGTGCCAGCAGCGCACGACTAGCGGGGCTCTCCTACAATGAGCAGTTCTTC
TRBV7-7	-	TRBJ2-5	-	CASSAQGSQSQYF	TGTGCCAGCAGCGCCCAGGGTTCCCAGTCACAGTACTTC
TRBV7-9	-	TRBJ2-1	few	CASSRNPGVQFF	TGTGCCAGCAGCCGTAATCCTGGGGTGCAGTTCTTC
TRBV7-9	TRBD1	TRBJ1-1	-	CASSAGQEDSEAFF	TGTGCCAGCAGCGCAGGACAGGAGGATTCTGAAGCTTTCTTT
TRBV14	-	TRBJ1-1	-	CASSQGVRTVLNWAEAFF	TGTGCCAGCAGCCAAGGGGTCAGGACAGTTTTGAATTGGGCTGAAGCTTTCTTT
TRBV11-2	TRBD2	TRBJ2-7	-	CASSSLASSGRSYEQYF	TGTGCCAGCAGCTCATTAGCCTCTAGCGGGAGGTCCTACGAGCAGTACTTC
TRBV12-3/TRBV12-4	TRBD2	TRBJ2-1	few	CASSRQTSGRGNEQFF	TGTGCCAGCAGTCGCCAGACTAGCGGGAGAGGTAATGAGCAGTTCTTC
TRBV20-1	-	TRBJ2-4	few	CSARGLAGLAKNIQYF	TGCAGTGCTAGAGGCTTGGCGGGACTAGCCAAAAACATTCAGTACTTC
TRBV9	-	TRBJ1-2	-	CAGSADSYGYTF	TGTGCCGGCAGCGCGGACAGCTATGGCTACACCTTC
TRBV29-1	-	TRBJ2-1	-	CSVDTFQDNEQFF	TGCAGCGTCGACACTTTCCAGGACAATGAGCAGTTCTTC
TRBV24-1	TRBD1	TRBJ2-5	-	CATSDLIGTGYEQYF	TGTGCCACCAGTGACCTTATAGGGACAGGGTATGAGCAGTACTTC
TRBV5-5	TRBD2	TRBJ2-3	-	CASSLTSGGAGDTQYF	TGTGCCAGCAGCTTGACGAGCGGGGGGGCCGGGGATACGCAGTATTTT
TRBV24-1	TRBD1	TRBJ2-3	-	CATSDGQDLTDTQYF	TGTGCCACCAGTGACGGACAGGACCTCACAGATACGCAGTATTTT
TRBV9	TRBD1	TRBJ2-5	once	CASSVETGTGGYETQYF	TGTGCCAGCAGCGTGGAGACCGGGACAGGGGGCTACGAGACCCAGTACTTC
TRBV20-1	TRBD1	TRBJ1-1	-	CSARLHRDRVPEAFF	TGCAGTGCTAGACTCCACCGGGACAGGGTCCCTGAAGCTTTCTTT
TRBV13	-	TRBJ2-3	many	CASWWSRSTDTQYF	TGTGCCAGCTGGTGGTCCCGGAGCACAGATACGCAGTATTTT
TRBV4-3	-	TRBJ2-5	few	CASSQNGQNQETQYF	TGCGCCAGCAGCCAAAATGGACAGAACCAAGAGACCCAGTACTTC
TRBV7-2	TRBD2	TRBJ2-7	-	CASSRTSGEGYEQYF	TGTGCCAGCAGCAGGACTAGCGGGGAGGGGTACGAGCAGTACTTC
TRBV9	-	TRBJ2-1	-	CASSGSNNEQFF	TGTGCCAGCAGCGGGAGCAACAATGAGCAGTTCTTC
TRBV7-2	-	TRBJ1-2	few	CASSLGLREGYTF	TGTGCCAGCAGCCTGGGACTGCGAGAAGGCTACACCTTC
TRBV18	TRBD1	TRBJ1-1	-	CASSDGQENTEAFF	TGTGCCAGCTCAGACGGACAGGAGAACACTGAAGCTTTCTTT
TRBV6-6	-	TRBJ2-3	many	CASSSGRSTDTQYF	TGTGCCAGCAGCAGCGGCCGTAGCACAGATACGCAGTATTTT
TRBV5-4	TRBD1	TRBJ1-2	-	CASSVDREGGYTF	TGTGCCAGCAGCGTTGACAGGGAGGGGGGCTACACCTTC